This TCR beta chain was observed in a study of blood T cell repertoires in COVID-19. TCRdb's table, derived via immunoSEQ multiplex PCR, lists solely in-frame clones and lacks some. The sample lists around 190,000 clones, approximately 89% occurring once. J was trimmed by 6 bases and V by 5 bases; bases with no gene match: 10. The CDR3 totals 17 residues. Germline V lookup: CDR1 SGHVS, CDR2 FNYEAQ. Input material: peripheral blood. V gene TRBV7-6 combines with J gene TRBJ2-2; 12 nucleotides agree with TRBD2. This receptor was obtained from a woman in her fifties or sixties with acute or convalescent COVID-19. CDR3 sequence (DNA): TGTGCCAGCAGCGAACGACTAGCGGGAGATCGAGCCGGGGAGCTGTTTTTT. This encodes CASSERLAGDRAGELFF.